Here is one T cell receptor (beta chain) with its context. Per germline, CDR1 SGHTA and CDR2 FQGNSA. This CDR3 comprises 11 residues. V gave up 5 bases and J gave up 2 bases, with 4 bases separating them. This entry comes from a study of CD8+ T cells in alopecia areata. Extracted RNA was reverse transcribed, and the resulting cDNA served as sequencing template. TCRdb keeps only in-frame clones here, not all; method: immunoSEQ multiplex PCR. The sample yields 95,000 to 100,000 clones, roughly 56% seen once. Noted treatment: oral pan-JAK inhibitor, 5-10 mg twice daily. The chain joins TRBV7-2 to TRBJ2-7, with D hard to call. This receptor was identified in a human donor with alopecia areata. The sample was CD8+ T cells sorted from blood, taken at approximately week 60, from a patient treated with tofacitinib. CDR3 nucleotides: TGTGCCAGCAGCACGACCTACGAGCAGTACTTC. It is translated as CASSTTYEQYF.